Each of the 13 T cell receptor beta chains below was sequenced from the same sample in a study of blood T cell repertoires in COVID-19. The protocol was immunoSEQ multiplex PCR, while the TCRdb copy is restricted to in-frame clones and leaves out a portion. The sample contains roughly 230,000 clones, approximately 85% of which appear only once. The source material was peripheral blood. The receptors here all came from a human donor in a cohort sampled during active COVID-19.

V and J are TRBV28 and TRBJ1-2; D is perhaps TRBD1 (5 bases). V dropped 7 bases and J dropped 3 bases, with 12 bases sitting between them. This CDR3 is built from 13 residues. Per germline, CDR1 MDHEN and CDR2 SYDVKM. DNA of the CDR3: TGTGCCAGCACCGTGACAGAATACTATGGCTACACCTTC. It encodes CASTVTEYYGYTF.

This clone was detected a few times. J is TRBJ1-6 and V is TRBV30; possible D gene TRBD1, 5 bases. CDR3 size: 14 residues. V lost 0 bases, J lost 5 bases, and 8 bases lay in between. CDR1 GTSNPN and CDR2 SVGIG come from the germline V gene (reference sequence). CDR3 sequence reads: CAWSVVQDNSPLHF. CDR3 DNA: TGTGCCTGGAGTGTTGTACAGGATAATTCACCCCTCCACTTT.

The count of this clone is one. This CDR3 is CASSLRTGDTEAFF. The CDR3 coding sequence is TGTGCCAGCAGCTTGAGGACAGGGGACACTGAAGCTTTCTTT. The J gene is TRBJ1-1, the V gene TRBV13, with 9 positions matching TRBD1. Germline CDR1 is PRHDT and CDR2 is FYEKMQ (reference sequence). The CDR3 spans 14 residues. With V trimmed by 3 bases and J by 3 bases, 2 bases remained unmatched.

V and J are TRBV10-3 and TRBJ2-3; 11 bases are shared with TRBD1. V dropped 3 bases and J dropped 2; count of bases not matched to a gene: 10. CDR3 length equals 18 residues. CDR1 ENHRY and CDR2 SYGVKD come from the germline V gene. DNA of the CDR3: TGTGCCATCAGTGACAAGGACAGGGGGCGCGGGTTCACAGATACGCAGTATTTT. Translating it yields CAISDKDRGRGFTDTQYF.

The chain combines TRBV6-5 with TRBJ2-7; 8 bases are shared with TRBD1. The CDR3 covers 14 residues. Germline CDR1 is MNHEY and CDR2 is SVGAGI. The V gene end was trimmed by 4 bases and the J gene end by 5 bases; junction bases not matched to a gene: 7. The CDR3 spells CASSSETGVHEQYF. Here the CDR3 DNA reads TGTGCCAGCAGTTCTGAGACAGGGGTCCACGAGCAGTACTTC.

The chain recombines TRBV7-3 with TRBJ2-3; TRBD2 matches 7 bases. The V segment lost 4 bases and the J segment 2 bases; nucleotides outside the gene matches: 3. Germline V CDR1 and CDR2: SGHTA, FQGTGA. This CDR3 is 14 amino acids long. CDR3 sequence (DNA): TGTGCCAGCAGCTCTAGCGGATACACAGATACGCAGTATTTT. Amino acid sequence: CASSSSGYTDTQYF.

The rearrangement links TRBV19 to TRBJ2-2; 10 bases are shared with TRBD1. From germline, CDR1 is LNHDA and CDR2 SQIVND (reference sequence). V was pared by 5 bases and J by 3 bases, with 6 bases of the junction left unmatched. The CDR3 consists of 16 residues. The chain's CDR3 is CASSPRQGAYTGELFF. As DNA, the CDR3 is TGTGCCAGTAGTCCACGACAGGGGGCGTACACCGGGGAGCTGTTTTTT.

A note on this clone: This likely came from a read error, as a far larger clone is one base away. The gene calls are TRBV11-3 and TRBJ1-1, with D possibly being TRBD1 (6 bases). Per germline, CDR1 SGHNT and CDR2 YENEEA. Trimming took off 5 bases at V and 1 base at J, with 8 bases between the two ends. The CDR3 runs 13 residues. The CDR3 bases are TGTGCCAGCAGCGGGACACCGAACACTGAAGCTTTCTTT. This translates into CASSGTPNTEAFF.

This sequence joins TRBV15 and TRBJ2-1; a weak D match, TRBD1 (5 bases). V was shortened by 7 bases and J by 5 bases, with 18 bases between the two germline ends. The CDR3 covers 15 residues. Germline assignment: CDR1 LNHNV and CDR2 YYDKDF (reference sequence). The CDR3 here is CATTLGRATNNEQFF. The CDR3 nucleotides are TGTGCCACCACCCTAGGCAGGGCGACGAACAATGAGCAGTTCTTC.

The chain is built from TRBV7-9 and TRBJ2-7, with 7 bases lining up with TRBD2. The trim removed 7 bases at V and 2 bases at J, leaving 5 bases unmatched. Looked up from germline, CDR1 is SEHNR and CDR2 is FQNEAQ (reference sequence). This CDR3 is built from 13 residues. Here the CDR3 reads CASNLAGAYEQYF. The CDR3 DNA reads TGTGCCAGCAATCTGGCGGGAGCCTACGAGCAGTACTTC.

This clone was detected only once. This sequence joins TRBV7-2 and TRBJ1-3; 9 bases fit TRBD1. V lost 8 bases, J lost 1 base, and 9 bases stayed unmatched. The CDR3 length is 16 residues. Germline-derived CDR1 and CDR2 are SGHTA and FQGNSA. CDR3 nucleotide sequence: TGTGCCAGCTTGAAGGGACAGGGCCCGTCTGGAAACACCATATATTTT. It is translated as CASLKGQGPSGNTIYF.

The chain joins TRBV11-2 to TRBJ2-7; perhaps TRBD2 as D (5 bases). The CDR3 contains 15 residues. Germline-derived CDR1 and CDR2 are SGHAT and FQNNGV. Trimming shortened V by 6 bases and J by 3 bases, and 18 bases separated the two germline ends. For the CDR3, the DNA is TGTGCCAGCAGATCAAGCGGTCCGCAGAACTACGAGCAGTACTTC. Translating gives CASRSSGPQNYEQYF.

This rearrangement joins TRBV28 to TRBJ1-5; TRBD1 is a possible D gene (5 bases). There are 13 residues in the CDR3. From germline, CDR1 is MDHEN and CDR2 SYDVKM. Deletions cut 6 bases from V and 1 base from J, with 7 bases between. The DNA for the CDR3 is TGTGCCAGCAGGCAGGGAAGCAATCAGCCCCAGCATTTT. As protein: CASRQGSNQPQHF. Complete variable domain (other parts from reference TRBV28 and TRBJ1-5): DVKVTQSSRYLVKRTGEKVFLECVQDMDHENMFWYRQDPGLGLRLIYFSYDVKMKEKGDIPEGYSVSREKKERFSLILESASTNQTSMYLCASRQGSNQPQHFGDGTRLSIL.